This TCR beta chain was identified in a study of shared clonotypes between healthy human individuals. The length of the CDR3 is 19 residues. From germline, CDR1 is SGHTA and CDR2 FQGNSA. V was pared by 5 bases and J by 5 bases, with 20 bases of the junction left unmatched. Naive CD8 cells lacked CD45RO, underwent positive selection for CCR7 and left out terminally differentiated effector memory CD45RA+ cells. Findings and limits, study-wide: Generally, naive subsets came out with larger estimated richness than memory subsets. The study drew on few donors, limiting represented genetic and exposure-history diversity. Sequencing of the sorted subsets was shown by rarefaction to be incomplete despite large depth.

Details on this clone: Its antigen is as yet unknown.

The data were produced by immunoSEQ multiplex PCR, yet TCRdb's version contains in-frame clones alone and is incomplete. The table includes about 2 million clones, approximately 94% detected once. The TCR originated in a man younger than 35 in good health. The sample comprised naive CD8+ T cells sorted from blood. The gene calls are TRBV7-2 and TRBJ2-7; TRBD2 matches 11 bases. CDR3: CASSTLAGGPSYIEDEQYF. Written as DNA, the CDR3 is TGTGCCAGCAGCACCTTAGCGGGAGGGCCGTCTTATATCGAGGACGAGCAGTACTTC.